A selection of T cell receptor beta chains follows, all from one sample in a study of shared clonotypes between healthy human individuals. The table came from immunoSEQ multiplex PCR; TCRdb's copy has only in-frame clones and leaves some out. There are millions of clones in the sample; just over 90% occur only once, and 0.35% to 0.5% lies in the top ten. The sequenced material came from naive CD4+ T cells from PBMCs. The source of these receptors is a man younger than 35 in good health. Some clones in this sample may be carry-over from other donors' samples. Both conserved end residues are part of each CDR3. D genes are given only for firm matches. Part of the rows lack a size; the others show once, few, many or a class for expanded clones.

D	V	size	J	CDR3	DNA
TRBD2	TRBV7-6	.	TRBJ2-1	CASSLVGGNEQFF	TGTGCCAGCAGCTTAGTGGGAGGGAATGAGCAGTTCTTC
TRBD1	TRBV2	.	TRBJ2-7	CASNYAGGVDEQYF	TGTGCCAGCAATTATGCAGGGGGCGTGGACGAGCAGTACTTC
TRBD1	TRBV25-1	.	TRBJ2-1	CASSEYIGGGRSYNEQFF	TGTGCCAGCAGTGAATATATAGGGGGCGGTAGGTCCTACAATGAGCAGTTCTTC
TRBD1	TRBV28	.	TRBJ1-4	CASQNPGGYEKLFF	TGTGCCAGCCAAAACCCAGGGGGGTATGAAAAACTGTTTTTT
.	TRBV29-1	.	TRBJ2-5	CSVEDLDWGQETQYF	TGCAGCGTTGAAGATCTTGATTGGGGGCAAGAGACCCAGTACTTC
TRBD1	TRBV29-1	.	TRBJ1-1	CSMGQGGTEAFF	TGCAGCATGGGACAGGGAGGCACTGAAGCTTTCTTT
.	TRBV30	.	TRBJ1-3	CAWAASGNTIYF	TGTGCCTGGGCAGCCTCTGGAAACACCATATATTTT
.	TRBV9	.	TRBJ1-3	CASSVDLSFDGNTIYF	TGTGCCAGCAGCGTAGATCTCAGCTTCGATGGAAACACCATATATTTT
.	TRBV19	.	TRBJ2-5	CASSIGDPDSDQETQYF	TGTGCCAGTAGTATAGGGGACCCAGACAGCGACCAAGAGACCCAGTACTTC
.	TRBV5-1	.	TRBJ2-7	CASSSMGEQYF	TGCGCCAGCAGCTCTATGGGGGAGCAGTACTTC
.	TRBV9	.	TRBJ1-1	CASSVEMYTEAFF	TGTGCCAGCAGCGTAGAAATGTATACTGAAGCTTTCTTT
.	TRBV29-1	.	TRBJ2-7	CSVRAGAEQYF	TGCAGCGTTCGAGCAGGGGCCGAGCAGTACTTC
.	TRBV11-2	once	TRBJ1-1	CASSPVQGKSEAFF	TGTGCCAGCAGTCCAGTACAGGGAAAGTCCGAAGCTTTCTTT
TRBD2	TRBV28	.	TRBJ2-1	CASSLGTSANNEQFF	TGTGCCAGCAGTCTCGGGACTAGCGCCAACAATGAGCAGTTCTTC
.	TRBV7-8	.	TRBJ2-3	CASNLGGVASVTRATQYF	TGTGCCAGCAATCTAGGGGGGGTGGCTAGCGTGACTAGGGCTACGCAGTATTTT
.	TRBV19	.	TRBJ2-3	CGAGARTDTQYF	TGTGGAGCAGGAGCCCGCACAGATACGCAGTATTTT
.	TRBV18	.	TRBJ2-3	CASSPGQGTDTQYF	TGTGCCAGCTCACCAGGGCAGGGAACAGATACGCAGTATTTT
TRBD2	TRBV5-1	.	TRBJ2-1	CASSLSGDSYNEQFF	TGCGCCAGCAGCTTGAGCGGGGACTCCTACAATGAGCAGTTCTTC
TRBD1	TRBV5-4	.	TRBJ1-4	CASSLGTGRDEKLFF	TGTGCCAGCAGCTTGGGGACAGGGAGGGATGAAAAACTGTTTTTT
.	TRBV27	.	TRBJ2-2	CASRLGGGFTGELFF	TGTGCCAGCAGGCTAGGGGGAGGGTTCACCGGGGAGCTGTTTTTT
TRBD1	TRBV30	.	TRBJ1-1	CAWTDRGGTEAFF	TGTGCCTGGACCGACAGGGGGGGCACTGAAGCTTTCTTT
.	TRBV28	once	TRBJ2-1	CASSGNSEQFF	TGTGCCAGCAGTGGAAATAGTGAGCAGTTCTTC
.	TRBV28	.	TRBJ1-5	CASSLAPRFGGQGNQPQHF	TGTGCCAGCAGTTTAGCCCCAAGGTTTGGGGGTCAGGGCAATCAGCCCCAGCATTTT
.	TRBV18	.	TRBJ2-1	CASSPLWEAYNEQFF	TGTGCCAGCTCACCCCTTTGGGAAGCCTACAATGAGCAGTTCTTC
.	TRBV5-1	.	TRBJ1-2	CASSFLEGTNYGYTF	TGCGCCAGCAGCTTCCTTGAGGGCACGAACTATGGCTACACCTTC
TRBD1	TRBV28	.	TRBJ1-5	CASSHRGGWTQPQHF	TGTGCCAGCAGTCACAGGGGGGGGTGGACTCAGCCCCAGCATTTT
TRBD1	TRBV7-9	.	TRBJ2-3	CASSSDRGADTQYF	TGTGCCAGCAGCTCGGACAGGGGAGCAGATACGCAGTATTTT
TRBD1	TRBV28	.	TRBJ2-7	CASRPFTGVGEQYF	TGTGCCAGCAGACCGTTTACAGGGGTCGGGGAGCAGTACTTC
.	TRBV6-1	.	TRBJ1-1	CASSDPVDRAFF	TGTGCCAGCAGTGATCCGGTAGATCGGGCTTTCTTT
TRBD1	TRBV7-9	.	TRBJ1-3	CASSLTGTGRFGNTIYF	TGTGCCAGCAGCCTAACCGGGACAGGGAGGTTCGGAAACACCATATATTTT
.	TRBV5-1	.	TRBJ2-7	CASSPITGSSYEQYF	TGCGCCAGCAGCCCTATCACGGGTAGCTCCTACGAGCAGTACTTC
TRBD1	TRBV5-1	.	TRBJ2-7	CASSVLTGGKVYEQYF	TGCGCCAGCAGCGTACTAACAGGGGGCAAAGTATACGAGCAGTACTTC
TRBD1	TRBV13	.	TRBJ1-3	CASSSDRGRGNTIYF	TGTGCCAGCAGTTCTGACAGGGGCAGAGGAAACACCATATATTTT
.	TRBV28	.	TRBJ2-7	CASSAQSPSGQYF	TGTGCCAGCAGTGCCCAGTCTCCTAGTGGGCAGTACTTC
TRBD1	TRBV19	.	TRBJ1-5	CASRMGQLNQPQHF	TGTGCCAGTCGGATGGGACAGCTTAATCAGCCCCAGCATTTT
.	TRBV9	.	TRBJ2-3	CASSVDHQYTQYF	TGTGCCAGCAGCGTAGATCACCAATATACGCAGTATTTT
.	TRBV10-2	.	TRBJ1-2	CASSEFPGGIDYGYTF	TGCGCCAGCAGTGAATTTCCGGGAGGGATTGACTATGGCTACACCTTC
.	TRBV28	once	TRBJ2-1	CASYTSNNEQFF	TGTGCCAGTTACACGAGTAACAATGAGCAGTTCTTC
.	TRBV28	.	TRBJ1-2	CASSLDPSQRGYTF	TGTGCCAGCAGTTTGGACCCCTCTCAAAGGGGCTACACCTTC
TRBD2	TRBV7-2	.	TRBJ2-7	CASSLLGTSYEQYF	TGTGCCAGCAGCTTATTGGGGACTAGCTACGAGCAGTACTTC
.	TRBV19	.	TRBJ2-5	CASSISQGETQYF	TGTGCCAGTAGTATATCACAGGGAGAGACCCAGTACTTC
.	TRBV29-1	.	TRBJ1-1	CSVVGRQNTEAFF	TGCAGCGTTGTCGGCAGACAGAACACTGAAGCTTTCTTT
.	TRBV6-1	.	TRBJ2-5	CASSEGVGETQYF	TGTGCCAGCAGTGAAGGAGTAGGAGAGACCCAGTACTTC
.	TRBV9	once	TRBJ2-1	CASSVAGDHNEQFF	TGTGCCAGCAGCGTAGCGGGGGACCACAATGAGCAGTTCTTC
.	TRBV15	few	TRBJ1-3	CATRFSGNTIYF	TGTGCCACCAGATTCTCTGGAAACACCATATATTTT
.	TRBV7-2	.	TRBJ2-7	CASSPEWGASYEQYF	TGTGCCAGCAGCCCCGAGTGGGGCGCCTCCTACGAGCAGTACTTC